The rows below give T cell receptor beta chains drawn from one sample of a study of CD8 T cells in Susac syndrome. TCRdb redid the calling of the immunoSEQ multiplex PCR reads with MiXCR, one entry per CDR3 protein. This table holds about 60,000 distinct CDR3 sequences, over 85% found once. Sequencing used CD8+ T cells from PBMCs. The receptors stem from a human donor in good health. The CDR3 runs from the conserved cysteine through the conserved F or W. Each record gives: clone size, V gene, D gene, J gene, CDR3 DNA, CDR3 protein. A D gene is named only where the DNA matches it firmly. Size tells how often a clone was seen (once, few, many) or the class of an expanded clone, and some rows leave it out.

clone size: .
V gene: TRBV6-5
D gene: .
J gene: TRBJ2-5
CDR3 DNA: TGTGCCAGCAGTGGCCAGGGGAGGAGAGAGACCCAGTACTTC
CDR3 protein: CASSGQGRRETQYF

clone size: .
V gene: TRBV20-1
D gene: .
J gene: TRBJ2-2
CDR3 DNA: TGCAGTGCTAGAGATTACCGGGACCCGGATGGCACCGGGGAGCTGTTTTTT
CDR3 protein: CSARDYRDPDGTGELFF

clone size: .
V gene: TRBV24-1
D gene: TRBD1
J gene: TRBJ2-1
CDR3 DNA: TGTGCCACCAGTGCTTGGACAGGCGATGAGCAGTTCTTC
CDR3 protein: CATSAWTGDEQFF

clone size: .
V gene: TRBV29-1
D gene: .
J gene: TRBJ1-1
CDR3 DNA: TGCAGCGTTGGAGCTGTATATGAAGCTTTCTTT
CDR3 protein: CSVGAVYEAFF

clone size: .
V gene: TRBV4-3
D gene: .
J gene: TRBJ1-2
CDR3 DNA: TGCGCCAGCAGCCAAGATATGGCCGACTACTATGGCTACACCTTC
CDR3 protein: CASSQDMADYYGYTF

clone size: .
V gene: TRBV13
D gene: .
J gene: TRBJ1-1
CDR3 DNA: TGTGCCAGCAGCTTAGGCAGTCACACTGAAGCTTTCTTT
CDR3 protein: CASSLGSHTEAFF

clone size: .
V gene: TRBV19
D gene: .
J gene: TRBJ2-7
CDR3 DNA: TGTGCCAGTAGTCCACGCTATCTAGCCTACGAGCAGTACTTC
CDR3 protein: CASSPRYLAYEQYF

clone size: .
V gene: TRBV18
D gene: .
J gene: TRBJ2-5
CDR3 DNA: TGTGCCAGCTCACCACCGGGACACCAAGAGACCCAGTACTTC
CDR3 protein: CASSPPGHQETQYF

clone size: .
V gene: TRBV11-2
D gene: TRBD2
J gene: TRBJ2-3
CDR3 DNA: TGTGCCAGCAGTCAGCCGGGACTAGCGGGAACAGATACGCAGTATTTT
CDR3 protein: CASSQPGLAGTDTQYF

clone size: .
V gene: TRBV29-1
D gene: TRBD2
J gene: TRBJ2-1
CDR3 DNA: TGCAGCGCTGGGACTAGCGGGGGAAGCAAGCAGTTCTTC
CDR3 protein: CSAGTSGGSKQFF

clone size: .
V gene: TRBV11-2
D gene: TRBD2
J gene: TRBJ2-1
CDR3 DNA: TGTGCCAGCAGCTTATTAGCGGGGCCCTACAATGAGCAGTTCTTC
CDR3 protein: CASSLLAGPYNEQFF

clone size: .
V gene: TRBV7-9
D gene: .
J gene: TRBJ2-5
CDR3 DNA: TGTGCCAGCAGCTTACTTACAGGGTCGGAGACCCAGTACTTC
CDR3 protein: CASSLLTGSETQYF

clone size: .
V gene: TRBV6-5
D gene: .
J gene: TRBJ1-2
CDR3 DNA: TGTGCCAGCAGTTACTCGAACGGCCAGTTGTGGGGCTACACCTTC
CDR3 protein: CASSYSNGQLWGYTF

clone size: .
V gene: TRBV7-9
D gene: .
J gene: TRBJ2-1
CDR3 DNA: TGTGCCAGCAACCCGACGCAGAAGGTTACAAATGAGCAGTTCTTC
CDR3 protein: CASNPTQKVTNEQFF

clone size: .
V gene: TRBV10-3
D gene: .
J gene: TRBJ1-5
CDR3 DNA: TGTGCCACCGGAGCGGGTACCGCTCAGCCCCAGCATTTT
CDR3 protein: CATGAGTAQPQHF

clone size: .
V gene: TRBV2
D gene: TRBD2
J gene: TRBJ2-3
CDR3 DNA: TGTGCCAGTACCCGACTAGCGGGAGGGACAGATACGCAGTATTTT
CDR3 protein: CASTRLAGGTDTQYF

clone size: .
V gene: TRBV13
D gene: .
J gene: TRBJ2-7
CDR3 DNA: TGTGCCAGCAGCCCCCAATCCTCCTACGAGCAGTACTTC
CDR3 protein: CASSPQSSYEQYF

clone size: .
V gene: TRBV12-3/TRBV12-4
D gene: TRBD2
J gene: TRBJ2-1
CDR3 DNA: TGTGCCAGCAGTACCCGCGGTAGCGGGGGGGTCACCTCTTACAATGAGCAGTTCTTC
CDR3 protein: CASSTRGSGGVTSYNEQFF

clone size: once
V gene: TRBV5-1
D gene: .
J gene: TRBJ1-5
CDR3 DNA: TGCGCCAGCAGCGATGGACAGACCTCAAATCAGCCCCAGCATTTT
CDR3 protein: CASSDGQTSNQPQHF

clone size: once
V gene: TRBV27
D gene: TRBD1
J gene: TRBJ2-1
CDR3 DNA: TGTGCCAGCAGTTGGGACAGGGGCTACAATGAGCAGTTCTTC
CDR3 protein: CASSWDRGYNEQFF

clone size: .
V gene: TRBV20-1
D gene: TRBD1
J gene: TRBJ2-7
CDR3 DNA: TGCAGTGCTAGAGGACGGGACAGTCCCTCCTACGAGCAGTACTTC
CDR3 protein: CSARGRDSPSYEQYF

clone size: .
V gene: TRBV6-6
D gene: .
J gene: TRBJ1-5
CDR3 DNA: TGTGCCACGGGGGATCAGCCCCAGCATTTT
CDR3 protein: CATGDQPQHF

clone size: .
V gene: TRBV9
D gene: .
J gene: TRBJ1-6
CDR3 DNA: TGTGCCAGCAGCCCTCAACAAGGGCAGGGGTGGAATTCACCCCTCCACTTT
CDR3 protein: CASSPQQGQGWNSPLHF

clone size: .
V gene: TRBV27
D gene: .
J gene: TRBJ1-4
CDR3 DNA: TGTGCCAGCAGTAATCCCCTCGGGGGGAATGAAAAACTGTTTTTT
CDR3 protein: CASSNPLGGNEKLFF

clone size: .
V gene: TRBV27
D gene: TRBD1
J gene: TRBJ2-2
CDR3 DNA: TGTGCCAGCAGCCGGGACAGCCTGAAGGGGGACACCGGGGAGCTGTTTTTT
CDR3 protein: CASSRDSLKGDTGELFF

clone size: .
V gene: TRBV19
D gene: .
J gene: TRBJ1-5
CDR3 DNA: TGTGCCAGTAGTTGGACAGTAGATAGCAATCAGCCCCAGCATTTT
CDR3 protein: CASSWTVDSNQPQHF

clone size: .
V gene: TRBV4-1
D gene: .
J gene: TRBJ1-2
CDR3 DNA: TGCGCCAGCAGCCGGGGCGGCGGCTACACCTTC
CDR3 protein: CASSRGGGYTF

clone size: .
V gene: TRBV29-1
D gene: .
J gene: TRBJ1-1
CDR3 DNA: TGCAGCGTTCGGGGCGGCGGGACTGAAGCTTTCTTT
CDR3 protein: CSVRGGGTEAFF

clone size: .
V gene: TRBV20-1
D gene: .
J gene: TRBJ2-7
CDR3 DNA: TGCAGTGCTAGAGTGGAGGGGGCCTACGAGCAGTACTTC
CDR3 protein: CSARVEGAYEQYF

clone size: .
V gene: TRBV20-1
D gene: .
J gene: TRBJ1-2
CDR3 DNA: TGCAGTGCTATTTCATCGGGCAACTATGGCTACACCTTC
CDR3 protein: CSAISSGNYGYTF

clone size: .
V gene: TRBV27
D gene: .
J gene: TRBJ2-3
CDR3 DNA: TGTGCCAGCAGACAAACAGATACGCAGTATTTT
CDR3 protein: CASRQTDTQYF

clone size: few
V gene: TRBV5-4
D gene: TRBD1
J gene: TRBJ2-7
CDR3 DNA: TGTGCCAGCAGCCTGGGGGACAGGGCCCACGAGCAGTACTTC
CDR3 protein: CASSLGDRAHEQYF

clone size: .
V gene: TRBV19
D gene: .
J gene: TRBJ2-1
CDR3 DNA: TGTGCCAGTAGTATGGGACGTAACTCCTACAATGAGCAGTTCTTC
CDR3 protein: CASSMGRNSYNEQFF

clone size: .
V gene: TRBV7-9
D gene: .
J gene: TRBJ2-7
CDR3 DNA: TGTGCCAGCAGCTCCGCACTGGACGGCTACGAGCAGTACTTC
CDR3 protein: CASSSALDGYEQYF

clone size: .
V gene: TRBV27
D gene: TRBD1
J gene: TRBJ2-7
CDR3 DNA: TGTGCCAGCAGTTTAGGGACAGGGGACTCCTACGAGCAGTACTTC
CDR3 protein: CASSLGTGDSYEQYF

clone size: .
V gene: TRBV28
D gene: TRBD2
J gene: TRBJ2-3
CDR3 DNA: TGTGCCAGCAGTCAACGACTAGCCCCCGGTACGCAGTATTTT
CDR3 protein: CASSQRLAPGTQYF

clone size: .
V gene: TRBV19
D gene: TRBD2
J gene: TRBJ2-1
CDR3 DNA: TGTGCCAGTAGTAGCTTGGACGGGGGGGCCGCTGATGAGCAGTTCTTC
CDR3 protein: CASSSLDGGAADEQFF

clone size: .
V gene: TRBV10-3
D gene: .
J gene: TRBJ2-6
CDR3 DNA: TGTGCCATCAGTCCCGGGACTTCTGCCCCCTCTGGGGCCAACGTCCTGACTTTC
CDR3 protein: CAISPGTSAPSGANVLTF

clone size: once
V gene: TRBV29-1
D gene: TRBD1
J gene: TRBJ2-1
CDR3 DNA: TGCAGCGCCGAGCAGGGGACAGATGAGCAGTTCTTC
CDR3 protein: CSAEQGTDEQFF

clone size: .
V gene: TRBV30
D gene: .
J gene: TRBJ2-7
CDR3 DNA: TGTGCCTGGAACTCAGGGGGGACAGACCCCTACGAGCAGTACTTC
CDR3 protein: CAWNSGGTDPYEQYF

clone size: .
V gene: TRBV11-3
D gene: .
J gene: TRBJ2-5
CDR3 DNA: TGTGCCAGCAGCCCAGATGGGAACCAAGAGACCCAGTACTTC
CDR3 protein: CASSPDGNQETQYF

clone size: .
V gene: TRBV28
D gene: .
J gene: TRBJ1-5
CDR3 DNA: TGTGCCAGCAGTTTAGGGGAGGGCTACGGCAATCAGCCCCAGCATTTT
CDR3 protein: CASSLGEGYGNQPQHF

clone size: .
V gene: TRBV10-3
D gene: .
J gene: TRBJ2-3
CDR3 DNA: TGTGCCATCAGGGCCCCGGGAGATACGCAGTATTTT
CDR3 protein: CAIRAPGDTQYF

clone size: .
V gene: TRBV11-1
D gene: .
J gene: TRBJ1-1
CDR3 DNA: TGTGCCAGCAGCTTAGCTGAAGGGGACACTGAAGCTTTCTTT
CDR3 protein: CASSLAEGDTEAFF

clone size: .
V gene: TRBV11-2
D gene: .
J gene: TRBJ1-3
CDR3 DNA: TGTGCCAGCAGCACGAGGGGGTTTTCTGGAAACACCATATATTTT
CDR3 protein: CASSTRGFSGNTIYF

clone size: .
V gene: TRBV25-1
D gene: TRBD2
J gene: TRBJ2-1
CDR3 DNA: TGTGCCAGCAGTGAACCCGGGACTAGCGGTTACAATGAGCAGTTCTTC
CDR3 protein: CASSEPGTSGYNEQFF

clone size: .
V gene: TRBV6-5
D gene: .
J gene: TRBJ1-2
CDR3 DNA: TGTGCCAGCAGTTACTCGTGGGCGGCCGCAGAACTCTATGGCTACACCTTC
CDR3 protein: CASSYSWAAAELYGYTF

clone size: .
V gene: TRBV12-3/TRBV12-4
D gene: TRBD2
J gene: TRBJ2-1
CDR3 DNA: TGTGCCAGCAGCTCAAAGCGGGGGAGCTCCTACAATGAGCAGTTCTTC
CDR3 protein: CASSSKRGSSYNEQFF

clone size: .
V gene: TRBV4-1
D gene: TRBD1
J gene: TRBJ2-4
CDR3 DNA: TGCGCCAGCAGCACACAACAGGGGATCGCGGACATTCAGTACTTC
CDR3 protein: CASSTQQGIADIQYF

clone size: few
V gene: TRBV6-2/TRBV6-3
D gene: TRBD1
J gene: TRBJ2-6
CDR3 DNA: TGTGCCAGCAGTTACGGACAGGGTGGGGCCAACGTCCTGACTTTC
CDR3 protein: CASSYGQGGANVLTF

clone size: .
V gene: TRBV19
D gene: TRBD2
J gene: TRBJ2-2
CDR3 DNA: TGTGCCAGTAGTATCCCGGCTAGCGGGGTTGACGCGAACACCGGGGAGCTGTTTTTT
CDR3 protein: CASSIPASGVDANTGELFF

clone size: .
V gene: TRBV27
D gene: .
J gene: TRBJ1-5
CDR3 DNA: TGTGCCAGCAGTTGGAGGTCCAATCAGCCCCAGCATTTT
CDR3 protein: CASSWRSNQPQHF

clone size: .
V gene: TRBV12-3/TRBV12-4
D gene: .
J gene: TRBJ2-1
CDR3 DNA: TGTGCCAGCAGTTTCGGGGGCTCCTACAATGAGCAGTTCTTC
CDR3 protein: CASSFGGSYNEQFF

clone size: .
V gene: TRBV7-6
D gene: TRBD2
J gene: TRBJ2-1
CDR3 DNA: TGTGCCAGCAGCTTACGGCGGGGGAGCTCCTACAATGAGCAGTTCTTC
CDR3 protein: CASSLRRGSSYNEQFF

clone size: .
V gene: TRBV7-9
D gene: .
J gene: TRBJ1-1
CDR3 DNA: TGTGCCAGCAGCTTAATCCTAGGTGTGAACACTGAAGCTTTCTTT
CDR3 protein: CASSLILGVNTEAFF

clone size: .
V gene: TRBV5-1
D gene: .
J gene: TRBJ1-2
CDR3 DNA: TGCGCCAGCAGCTTGGGACAGAGATATGGCTACACCTTC
CDR3 protein: CASSLGQRYGYTF

clone size: .
V gene: TRBV5-6
D gene: .
J gene: TRBJ2-3
CDR3 DNA: TGTGCCAGCAGCTTCGAGGACTCTAGCACAGATACGCAGTATTTT
CDR3 protein: CASSFEDSSTDTQYF

clone size: .
V gene: TRBV3-1
D gene: .
J gene: TRBJ2-1
CDR3 DNA: TGTGCCAGCAGCTCGACCCGGGATCAAAGGAATGAGCAGTTCTTC
CDR3 protein: CASSSTRDQRNEQFF